The next 27 T cell receptor beta chains were all read from a single sample in a study of T-cell memory formation after mild COVID-19 (dated by TCRdb to the early 2020s). The receptor library was made with 5' RACE. Sequenced using an Illumina NovaSeq 6000. Using fastp trimming at Q25 and MiXCR clonotype assembly, TCRdb reanalyzed the public sequencing data and kept in-frame beta chains. Each entry merges the rows of one CDR3 protein and shows their most common DNA and genes. Within this sample are a few hundred thousand distinct CDR3 sequences, with about 15% of them counted one time only. Under 25% of the sample is held by the ten biggest clonotypes. Sequences were obtained from PBMCs or a T cell subset sorted from them (not recorded which). These receptor sequences come from a man younger than 35 who had mild COVID-19 (a few samples of this study predate the infection). The sample titles of this study are shuffled in the database, so cell type and time point are left out; the donor was told from shared clones.

Here the CDR3 DNA reads TGTGCCAGCAGTTACTCGGGGGCAGGGATTGGGTCACCCCTCCACTTT. It is translated as CASSYSGAGIGSPLHF. The V call is TRBV6-5, the J call TRBJ1-6; tentative D call: TRBD1 (6 bases). Germline V gives CDR1 MNHEY, CDR2 SVGAGI. There are 16 residues in the CDR3. Trimming took off 0 bases at V and 10 bases at J, with 16 bases between the two ends.

This clonotype was counted a few times. The genes are TRBV5-1 and TRBJ2-7; 12 positions agree with TRBD1. This CDR3 region has 15 residues. Per the germline V gene, CDR1 is SGHRS and CDR2 is YFSETQ. The V segment lost 7 bases and the J segment 0 bases; nucleotides outside the gene matches: 5. The CDR3 loop is CASSGQGAYSYEQYF. The DNA for the CDR3 is TGCGCCAGCTCGGGACAGGGGGCCTACTCCTACGAGCAGTACTTC. The variable domain in full, completed from reference TRBV5-1 and TRBJ2-7, reads KAGVTQTPRYLIKTRGQQVTLSCSPISGHRSVSWYQQTPGQGLQFLFEYFSETQRNKGNFPGRFSGRQFSNSRSEMNVSTLELGDSALYLCASSGQGAYSYEQYFGPGTRLTVT.

A few counts support this clonotype. This chain uses TRBV7-8 with TRBJ2-7; D gene uncertain. Germline CDR1 SGHVS, CDR2 FQNEAQ. The CDR3 is made up of 17 amino acids. The V end was cut by 0 bases, the J end by 4 bases, with 19 bases between. In DNA form, the CDR3 reads TGTGCCAGCAGCTTAGCGCCCCCCACCGTGGGTCGGTACGAGCAGTACTTC. Protein: CASSLAPPTVGRYEQYF.

This chain links TRBV27 with TRBJ1-5; no clear D. V dropped 1 base and J dropped 6 bases, with 10 bases sitting between them. Germline V gives CDR1 MNHEY, CDR2 SMNVEV (reference sequence). The CDR3 consists of 14 residues. CDR3 DNA: TGTGCCAGCAGTTTATGGCCCGGTGGTCAGCCCCAGCATTTT. Residues: CASSLWPGGQPQHF.

This rearrangement joins TRBV7-2 to TRBJ1-4, with D hard to call. Looked up from germline, CDR1 is SGHTA and CDR2 is FQGNSA. Trimming took off 1 base at V and 11 bases at J, with 11 bases between the two ends. This CDR3 spans 13 amino acids. The CDR3 DNA reads as TGTGCCAGCAGCTTAGGTCTCGTCGGTAAACTGTTTTTT. Protein product: CASSLGLVGKLFF.

The chain is built from TRBV20-1 and TRBJ1-1, with D tentatively TRBD1 (5 bases). CDR1 is DFQATT, CDR2 SNEGSKA, per germline (reference sequence). V gave up 5 bases and J gave up 4 bases, with 11 bases separating them. This CDR3 contains 12 residues. The CDR3 DNA reads as TGCAGTGCTGCAGGGATTTTCACTGAAGCTTTCTTT. Residues: CSAAGIFTEAFF.

This chain uses TRBV12-3 or TRBV12-4 with TRBJ2-1; 8 bases fit TRBD2. Trimming took 8 bases from V and 4 from J; bases not matched to a gene: 7. CDR3 size: 14 residues. The CDR3 DNA follows: TGTGCCAGCGGGCCCGGGGGGGCTTACAATGAGCAGTTCTTC. This gives the protein CASGPGGAYNEQFF.

The rearrangement links TRBV7-6 to TRBJ2-3; 14 nucleotides line up with TRBD2. Per germline, CDR1 SGHVS and CDR2 FNYEAQ. The CDR3 sequence is 17 residues long. J was trimmed by 2 bases and V by 4 bases; bases with no gene match: 5. CDR3 nucleotides: TGTGCCAGCAGCTCGAGGACTAGCGGGGGGCACACAGATACGCAGTATTTT. Protein: CASSSRTSGGHTDTQYF.

The V gene is TRBV9, the J gene TRBJ2-2, with unresolved D. Germline CDR1 SGDLS, CDR2 YYNGEE. The ends were cut back, 4 bases at V and 1 base at J, with 11 bases in the middle. The CDR3 totals 15 residues. CDR3 coding DNA: TGTGCCAGCAGCCCCCGGCCGGAGAACACCGGGGAGCTGTTTTTT. Protein sequence: CASSPRPENTGELFF.

The table lists this clonotype with many counts. The rearrangement joins TRBV4-2 to TRBJ2-6; 7 bases align to TRBD1. Germline CDR1 LGHNA, CDR2 YNFKEQ. The CDR3 totals 16 residues. With 3 bases clipped from V and 0 bases from J, the junction kept 2 bases outside the gene matches. The CDR3 here is CASSQGQISGANVLTF. For the CDR3, the DNA is TGTGCCAGCAGCCAGGGACAGATCTCTGGGGCCAACGTCCTGACTTTC.

This clonotype was counted a few times. The chain uses TRBV5-1 and TRBJ2-3; 7 nucleotides align to TRBD1. V was clipped by 4 bases and J by 6 bases; unmatched bases: 11. Germline CDR1 SGHRS, CDR2 YFSETQ. This CDR3 has 15 residues. The CDR3 sequence: CASSQRDSFFDTQYF. CDR3 DNA: TGCGCCAGCAGCCAGAGGGACAGTTTCTTCGATACGCAGTATTTT. Complete variable domain (other parts from reference TRBV5-1 and TRBJ2-3): KAGVTQTPRYLIKTRGQQVTLSCSPISGHRSVSWYQQTPGQGLQFLFEYFSETQRNKGNFPGRFSGRQFSNSRSEMNVSTLELGDSALYLCASSQRDSFFDTQYFGPGTRLTVL.

This clonotype was detected a few times. The rearrangement uses TRBV9 and TRBJ2-1; TRBD2 might be the D (6 bases). This CDR3 has 12 amino acids. Germline-derived CDR1 and CDR2 are SGDLS and YYNGEE. The V end was cut by 3 bases, the J end by 12 bases, with 13 bases between. The CDR3 reads CASSEGTYAQFF. Written as DNA, the CDR3 is TGTGCCAGCAGCGAAGGGACTTATGCGCAGTTCTTC.

The chain employs TRBV7-9 and TRBJ1-1; D remains unclear. Trimming shortened V by 5 bases and J by 4 bases, and 5 bases separated the two germline ends. The germline gives CDR1 SEHNR, CDR2 FQNEAQ (reference sequence). The length of the CDR3 is 11 residues. The CDR3: CASSQLTEAFF. CDR3 DNA: TGTGCCAGCAGCCAGCTCACTGAAGCTTTCTTT.

The V gene is TRBV6-1, the J gene TRBJ2-2; TRBD1 agrees at 9 bases. Trimming took 3 bases from V and 6 from J; bases not matched to a gene: 2. This CDR3 has 14 residues. CDR1 is MNHNS and CDR2 is SASEGT in the germline V gene. The CDR3 DNA follows: TGTGCCAGCAGTGAGGACAGGGGTCCCGGGGAGCTGTTTTTT. Protein product: CASSEDRGPGELFF.

This clonotype was detected only a few times. This rearrangement joins TRBV28 to TRBJ2-5; the D call may be TRBD1 or TRBD2 (5 bases each). V lost 10 bases, J lost 5 bases, and 17 bases lay in between. The V gene's germline CDR1 is MDHEN and CDR2 SYDVKM. The CDR3 sequence is 13 residues long. The CDR3 DNA sequence: TGTGCCACTTTCCGGAGAGGGGCTGAGACCCAGTACTTC. Protein product: CATFRRGAETQYF. The full variable domain, with the rest looked up from reference TRBV28 and TRBJ2-5, is DVKVTQSSRYLVKRTGEKVFLECVQDMDHENMFWYRQDPGLGLRLIYFSYDVKMKEKGDIPEGYSVSREKKERFSLILESASTNQTSMYLCATFRRGAETQYFGPGTRLLVL.

This chain connects TRBV6-5 to TRBJ2-5; 7 bases are a match to TRBD1. Germline CDR1 reads MNHEY; CDR2 reads SVGAGI. The CDR3 consists of 14 residues. The V segment lost 6 bases and the J segment 1 base; nucleotides outside the gene matches: 5. This CDR3 is CASRDWTGQETQYF. Written as DNA, the CDR3 is TGTGCCAGCAGGGATTGGACAGGCCAAGAGACCCAGTACTTC.

This sequence joins TRBV4-3 and TRBJ1-4; D ambiguous. Germline CDR1 is LGHNA and CDR2 is YSLEER. Trimming shortened V by 1 base and J by 7 bases, and 10 bases separated the two germline ends. This CDR3 has 14 residues. This chain's CDR3 is CASSQAGEGEKLFF. The CDR3, as DNA: TGCGCCAGCAGCCAAGCCGGGGAGGGTGAAAAACTGTTTTTT.

This clonotype was found many times. V and J are TRBV29-1 and TRBJ2-3, with D unresolved. This CDR3 comprises 12 residues. CDR1 SQVTM and CDR2 ANQGSEA come from the germline V gene. V lost 5 bases and J lost 4, with 10 bases in between. CDR3 amino acids: CSVRSKADTQYF. CDR3 DNA sequence: TGCAGCGTTCGTTCGAAGGCAGATACGCAGTATTTT.

The chain links TRBV20-1 to TRBJ2-3; tentatively, D is TRBD1 (6 bases). V was clipped by 6 bases and J by 4 bases, with 20 bases between them. The V gene's germline CDR1 is DFQATT and CDR2 SNEGSKA (reference sequence). The CDR3 runs to 15 residues. In DNA form, the CDR3 reads TGCAGTGCCGAACAGGGCCCACACACACCAGATACGCAGTATTTT. Amino acid sequence: CSAEQGPHTPDTQYF.

The rearrangement links TRBV5-1 to TRBJ2-1, with 9 bases fitting TRBD1. Germline V gene sequence: CDR1 SGHRS, CDR2 YFSETQ. With 4 bases clipped from V and 2 bases from J, the junction kept 4 bases outside the gene matches. This CDR3 contains 15 residues. The CDR3 spells CASSEGQGPYNEQFF. CDR3 in DNA: TGCGCCAGCAGCGAGGGACAGGGACCCTACAATGAGCAGTTCTTC. Full variable domain (missing parts from reference TRBV5-1 and TRBJ2-1): KAGVTQTPRYLIKTRGQQVTLSCSPISGHRSVSWYQQTPGQGLQFLFEYFSETQRNKGNFPGRFSGRQFSNSRSEMNVSTLELGDSALYLCASSEGQGPYNEQFFGPGTRLTVL.

There are a few counts of this clonotype. This chain connects TRBV5-1 to TRBJ2-3; D unclear. Germline V gene sequence: CDR1 SGHRS, CDR2 YFSETQ. CDR3 length equals 14 residues. The V and J ends lost 7 bases and 4 bases respectively, with 16 bases between them. The CDR3 region has the DNA TGCGCCAGCCAAACCGGCAGTTTGGCAGATACGCAGTATTTT. This translates into CASQTGSLADTQYF.

This clonotype was recorded a few times. V gene TRBV18 combines with J gene TRBJ2-3; TRBD1 matches 7 bases. V lost 5 bases to trimming and J lost 0 bases; unmatched junction nucleotides: 14. CDR1 is KGHSH and CDR2 is LQKENI in the germline V gene. This CDR3 contains 18 residues. As DNA, the CDR3 is TGTGCCAGCTCAAGCTACAGGGGACGGTACTCTAGCACAGATACGCAGTATTTT. It yields the protein CASSSYRGRYSSTDTQYF.

This clonotype was counted only a few times. V usage is TRBV7-9 and J usage is TRBJ2-7, with D possibly being TRBD2 (5 bases). CDR3 length: 14 amino acids. The germline V gene encodes CDR1 SEHNR and CDR2 FQNEAQ (reference sequence). Trimming shortened V by 5 bases and J by 0 bases, and 11 bases separated the two germline ends. The CDR3 DNA is TGTGCCAGCAGCCGGACGGGAAGCTCCTACGAGCAGTACTTC. The encoded protein is CASSRTGSSYEQYF.

This clonotype came up once. The rearrangement uses TRBV6-2 or TRBV6-3 and TRBJ2-7; unclear D gene. The CDR3 has 13 residues. Looked up from germline, CDR1 is MNHEY and CDR2 is SVGEGT. Between the trimmed V and J ends, which lost 6 bases and 2 bases, there was a span of 11 bases. CDR3 residues: CASSLRPAYEQYV. Written as DNA, the CDR3 is TGTGCCAGCAGCCTACGACCGGCCTACGAGCAGTACGTC.

This clonotype was detected only a few times. The rearrangement uses TRBV28 and TRBJ2-2; D might be TRBD2 (6 bases). The CDR3 runs 16 residues. Looked up from germline, CDR1 is MDHEN and CDR2 is SYDVKM. The ends were cut back, 5 bases at V and 0 bases at J, with 13 bases in the middle. In DNA form, the CDR3 reads TGTGCCAGCAGTGGTATTCGGGGGACGAACACCGGGGAGCTGTTTTTT. Encoded protein: CASSGIRGTNTGELFF. Using reference TRBV28 and TRBJ2-2 for the parts outside the CDR3, the full variable domain is DVKVTQSSRYLVKRTGEKVFLECVQDMDHENMFWYRQDPGLGLRLIYFSYDVKMKEKGDIPEGYSVSREKKERFSLILESASTNQTSMYLCASSGIRGTNTGELFFGEGSRLTVL.

This clonotype was observed many times. The CDR3, as DNA: TGTGCCAGCACCTCCACCGATTGGACAGGGGCAGCCGGTGAGCAGTTCTTC. Its translation is CASTSTDWTGAAGEQFF. V usage is TRBV7-9 and J usage is TRBJ2-1, with TRBD1 matching 9 bases. V lost 7 bases, J lost 9 bases, and 19 bases stayed unmatched. The CDR3 extends over 17 amino acids. Germline-derived CDR1 and CDR2 are SEHNR and FQNEAQ (reference sequence). The entire variable domain, with the rest obtained from reference TRBV7-9 and TRBJ2-1, is as follows: DTGVSQNPRHKITKRGQNVTFRCDPISEHNRLYWYRQTLGQGPEFLTYFQNEAQLEKSRLLSDRFSAERPKGSFSTLEIQRTEQGDSAMYLCASTSTDWTGAAGEQFFGPGTRLTVL.

V and J are TRBV7-8 and TRBJ2-7, with 7 bases aligning to TRBD2. Germline CDR1 is SGHVS and CDR2 is FQNEAQ. This CDR3 comprises 15 residues. V lost 5 bases and J lost 4; bases outside the gene matches: 11. CDR3 in DNA: TGTGCCAGCAGCCCAACTCGAGGTAGCGGGTACGAGCAGTACGTC. The encoded protein is CASSPTRGSGYEQYV.